The sequence of this T cell receptor beta chain was determined in a study of blood T cell repertoires in COVID-19. Sequencing was performed with immunoSEQ multiplex PCR; in TCRdb, only in-frame clones are kept and a portion is missing. The data hold roughly 300,000 clones, with roughly 90% observed a single time. Which cohort a participant joined came from the clinical history participants gave. The CDR3 is made up of 17 amino acids. CDR1 is MNHEY, CDR2 SMNVEV, per germline (reference sequence). V lost 3 bases, J lost 1 base, and 13 bases lay in between. Material for sequencing was PBMCs or T cells enriched from blood (not recorded which). The chain joins TRBV27 to TRBJ2-6, with D tentatively TRBD2 (6 bases). The TCR was taken from a woman in her forties with acute COVID-19. CDR3 loop: CASSFRGLPSGANVLTF. Here the CDR3 DNA reads TGTGCCAGCAGTTTTCGGGGGTTACCGTCTGGGGCCAACGTCCTGACTTTC.